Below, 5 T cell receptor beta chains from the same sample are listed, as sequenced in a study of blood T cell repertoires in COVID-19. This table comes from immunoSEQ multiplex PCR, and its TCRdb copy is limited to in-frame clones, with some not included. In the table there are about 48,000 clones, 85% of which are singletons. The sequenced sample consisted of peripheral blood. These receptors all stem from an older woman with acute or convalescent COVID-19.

For the CDR3, the DNA is TGTGCCAGCAGTGGCCCGACTAGCGGGGCGACAGATACGCAGTATTTT. This encodes CASSGPTSGATDTQYF. The rearrangement joins TRBV6-1 to TRBJ2-3; 11 nucleotides match TRBD2. The CDR3 has 16 amino acids. V lost 4 bases, J lost 3 bases, and 6 bases stayed unmatched. Germline assignment: CDR1 MNHNS and CDR2 SASEGT.

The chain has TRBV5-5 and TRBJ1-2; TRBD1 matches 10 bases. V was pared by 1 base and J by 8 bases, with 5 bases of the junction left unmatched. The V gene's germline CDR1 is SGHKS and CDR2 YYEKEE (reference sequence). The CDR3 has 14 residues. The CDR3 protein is CASSLRQGALGYTF. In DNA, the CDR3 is TGTGCCAGCAGCTTGAGACAGGGGGCGCTGGGCTACACCTTC.

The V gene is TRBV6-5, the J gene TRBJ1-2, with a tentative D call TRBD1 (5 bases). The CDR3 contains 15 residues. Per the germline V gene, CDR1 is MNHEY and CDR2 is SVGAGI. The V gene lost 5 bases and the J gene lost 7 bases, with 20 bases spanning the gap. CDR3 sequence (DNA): TGTGCCAGCAGTCCCACGCCCCGGGGGATCGGTGGCTACACCTTC. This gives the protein CASSPTPRGIGGYTF.

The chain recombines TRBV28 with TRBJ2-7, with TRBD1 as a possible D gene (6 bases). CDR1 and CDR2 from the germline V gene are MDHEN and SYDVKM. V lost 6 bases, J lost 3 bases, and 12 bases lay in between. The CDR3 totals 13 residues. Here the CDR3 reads CASRLDRSYEQYF. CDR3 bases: TGTGCCAGCAGATTAGACAGGAGCTACGAGCAGTACTTC.

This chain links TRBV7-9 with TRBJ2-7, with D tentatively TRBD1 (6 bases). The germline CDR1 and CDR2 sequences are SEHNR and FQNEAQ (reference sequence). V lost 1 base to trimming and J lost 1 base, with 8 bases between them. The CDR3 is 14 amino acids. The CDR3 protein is CASSLGGGSYEQYF. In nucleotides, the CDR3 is TGTGCCAGCAGCTTAGGAGGGGGTTCCTACGAGCAGTACTTC.